This section outlines one TCR beta chain sequence together with its context. The data were obtained in a study of blood T cell repertoires in COVID-19. Authors' data handling: For nucleated cells, counts were estimated from reference gene primer amplification. Assay: immunoSEQ multiplex PCR; the TCRdb copy retains only in-frame clones and omits some. V, J and clone size derive from that table, while D and trimming were established from the DNA sequence. This table holds hundreds of thousands of clones, more than 85% found once. The sequencing sample was made of peripheral blood. This sequence was found in a man between 60 and 70 years old with COVID-19, enrolled during active disease.

CDR3 sequence (DNA): TGCGCCAGCAGCTTCGACAGCTCCTACGAGCAGTACTTC. This codes for CASSFDSSYEQYF. The V and J genes are TRBV5-1 and TRBJ2-7, with D perhaps matching TRBD1 (5 bases). V was trimmed by 2 bases and J by 0 bases, leaving 6 bases between them. The CDR3 runs 13 residues. Germline lookup yields CDR1 SGHRS and CDR2 YFSETQ.